This TCR beta chain appears in the sequencing data of a study of T-cell memory formation after mild COVID-19 (dated by TCRdb to 2020 to 2022). General notes on the study: TCR sequence clusters from the two donors were found to be largely donor specific. Longitudinal TCRalpha and TCRbeta repertoire sequencing tracked T-cell clones expanding and contracting after mild COVID-19 in a couple of donors. Two young, previously healthy adult volunteers, one female and one male, were included in the cohort. What the work shows at the level of the full study, not this receptor alone: Contracting CD4+ clones turned up mainly in the CM and EM memory subsets, whereas EMRA was where CD8+ clones were enriched. The detection of some responding clones in pre-infection memory suggests that pre-existing cross-reactive memory T cells joined the SARS-CoV-2 response. The second-wave clones that peaked on day 37 were not confirmed to be SARS-CoV-2 specific. Only two mild cases were covered by the study, and larger cohorts that include severe cases with pre-infection samples were considered necessary. Clones that contracted from day 15 to 85 showed balanced CD4/CD8 phenotypes, whereas a second wave of clones that expanded from day 15 to 37 leaned towards CD4+.

Regarding this clonotype: Its specific antigen is unknown. No clone much larger than this one lies a single base away; base qualities are absent.

The sequencing machine was an Illumina NovaSeq 6000. TCRalpha and TCRbeta cDNA libraries were constructed by 5'RACE with constant-segment primers, with sample barcodes and unique molecular identifiers being introduced. RNA was extracted from every sample with Trizol reagent. The libraries were amplified in two PCR steps, and the second step added a second sample barcode and Illumina TruSeq adapters. Sequencing of libraries was performed on an Illumina NovaSeq with 2 x 150 bp paired-end reads. The original methods were these. With migec v1.2.7, reads were demultiplexed and then collapsed into UMI-guided consensus sequences. Using mixcr v2.1.11, UMI consensuses were aligned to TRA and TRB V and J templates and then assembled into clonotypes. Expanded or contracted clonotypes were those called significant by both edgeR and NoisET, with noise models trained on biological replicates. For edgeR calls, the cutoffs were a false discovery rate-adjusted p below 0.01 and a log2 fold-change threshold of 1. PCA with hierarchical clustering of max-normalized trajectories of the 1000 most abundant clonotypes was used as exploratory dynamics analysis. Each responding clone was given a CD4 or CD8 phenotype based on the CD4+ and CD8+ repertoires, which had been sequenced separately. The public reads were quality trimmed at Q25 with fastp and then assembled into clones with MiXCR by TCRdb, keeping productive beta chains. When rows share a CDR3 protein, they turn into one entry using the most common DNA and genes. The V and J calls reflect TCRdb's pipeline rather than the authors' work. This sample comprises approximately 210,000 distinct CDR3 sequences, around 30% of them detected only once. The ten biggest clones cover about an eighth of the sample.

The trim is 3 bases for V and 4 bases for J, with a gap of 15 bases between the germline ends. The CDR3 contains 15 residues, cysteine and phenylalanine counted. CDR3 DNA only is kept here, 45 bases in frame from base 1. The germline V gene (reference sequence) gives CDR1 as SEHNR and CDR2 as FQNEAQ. Ficoll-Paque density gradient centrifugation was used to isolate PBMCs. This receptor was identified in an adult woman who had mild COVID-19 (a few samples of this study predate the infection). The sample titles of this study are shuffled in the database, so cell type and time point are left out; the donor was told from shared clones. Rearrangement joined TRBV7-9 to TRBJ2-5; D gene: possibly TRBD1, on 6 matching bases. The material sequenced was PBMCs or a T cell subset sorted from them (not recorded which). The CDR3 region has the sequence CASSFIGRGIETQYF. The DNA sequence is given as TGTGCCAGCAGCTTTATTGGCAGGGGAATAGAGACCCAGTACTTC.